Below, 21 T cell receptor beta chains from the same sample are listed, as sequenced in a study of shared clonotypes between healthy human individuals. Sequencing was performed with immunoSEQ multiplex PCR; in TCRdb, only in-frame clones are kept and a portion is missing. The sample lists roughly 1,800,000 clones, approximately 94% seen once, with 0.95% to 1.5% in the top ten. Naive CD8 cells comprised CD45RO-negative, CCR7-positively selected cells, excluding terminally differentiated effector memory CD45RA+ cells. Sequencing used naive CD8+ T cells sorted from blood. These receptors all come from a young man in good health.

As DNA, the CDR3 is TGTGCCAGCAGCTTGGCCGGGACAGGGCCTTCCTACGAGCAGTACTTC. Amino acids: CASSLAGTGPSYEQYF. The chain is built from TRBV5-8 and TRBJ2-7, with 9 nucleotides matching TRBD1. This CDR3 contains 16 residues. V lost 0 bases to trimming and J lost 1 base; unmatched junction nucleotides: 5. Germline CDR1 reads SGHTS; CDR2 reads YDEGEE.

The J gene is TRBJ1-2, the V gene TRBV7-2; D not resolved. Looked up from germline, CDR1 is SGHTA and CDR2 is FQGNSA. The CDR3 is 17 residues long. V lost 0 bases and J 8 bases, leaving 22 bases between the germline ends. The CDR3 DNA sequence: TGTGCCAGCAGCTTAGCACCCTTTATTGAGGCCCTCGGAGGCTACACCTTC. It is translated as CASSLAPFIEALGGYTF.

The chain employs TRBV28 and TRBJ1-5; TRBD1 agrees at 7 bases. The CDR3 length is 14 residues. Germline V gene sequence: CDR1 MDHEN, CDR2 SYDVKM. V shed 3 bases, J shed 6 bases, and the junction held 5 bases outside the gene matches. CDR3 in amino acids: CASSFRGGFQPQHF. The CDR3 coding sequence is TGTGCCAGCAGTTTCAGAGGGGGCTTTCAGCCCCAGCATTTT.

The V gene is TRBV28, the J gene TRBJ1-1, with D unclear. The CDR3 covers 12 residues. CDR1 MDHEN and CDR2 SYDVKM come from the germline V gene. V lost 11 bases and J 3 bases, leaving 13 bases between the germline ends. CDR3 nucleotide sequence: TGTGCCGCGGGAGAGGAAGACACTGAAGCTTTCTTT. The encoded protein is CAAGEEDTEAFF.

Concerning this clone: The same CDR3 can be traced to other DNA sequences in this sample. The chain carries TRBV7-9 and TRBJ1-1; no definite D call. CDR1 is SEHNR and CDR2 is FQNEAQ in the germline V gene (reference sequence). V lost 4 bases and J 0 bases, leaving 6 bases between the germline ends. This CDR3 has 13 residues. The CDR3 sequence: CASSSPMNTEAFF. CDR3 DNA sequence: TGTGCCAGCAGCTCACCTATGAACACTGAAGCTTTCTTT.

V gene TRBV6-1 combines with J gene TRBJ2-5; TRBD2 might be the D (6 bases). CDR1 and CDR2 from the germline V gene are MNHNS and SASEGT. V was pared by 3 bases and J by 5 bases, with 19 bases between. The CDR3 totals 16 residues. The CDR3, as DNA: TGTGCCAGCAGTGATCCTAGCGTCTCTATCTTGGAGACCCAGTACTTC. Its protein product is CASSDPSVSILETQYF.

The chain employs TRBV7-9 and TRBJ2-3; 7 bases agree with TRBD1. The ends lost 8 bases at V and 6 bases at J; junction bases unmatched: 11. This CDR3 has 14 amino acids. CDR1 and CDR2 from the germline V gene are SEHNR and FQNEAQ (reference sequence). This chain's CDR3 is CASGDGVGGDTQYF. The CDR3 DNA is TGTGCCAGCGGGGACGGGGTAGGGGGCGATACGCAGTATTTT.

The chain carries TRBV7-9 and TRBJ1-2; D gene ambiguous. The CDR3 contains 14 residues. The germline CDR1 and CDR2 sequences are SEHNR and FQNEAQ (reference sequence). The V gene lost 2 bases and the J gene lost 8 bases, with 15 bases spanning the gap. For the CDR3, the DNA is TGTGCCAGCAGCTTACTTGAGACCACAAAGGGCTACACCTTC. It translates to CASSLLETTKGYTF.

This clone was seen once. J is TRBJ1-2 and V is TRBV28; D remains unclear. V lost 2 bases and J 2 bases, leaving 6 bases between the germline ends. Germline assignment: CDR1 MDHEN and CDR2 SYDVKM. The CDR3 runs 13 residues. The CDR3, as DNA: TGTGCCAGCAGTTTAGACACGAACTATGGCTACACCTTC. Its protein product is CASSLDTNYGYTF.

In nucleotides, the CDR3 is TGTGCCAGCAGCCAAGATGATAGCGAGGGCTCCTACGAGCAGTACTTC. Protein sequence: CASSQDDSEGSYEQYF. The chain recombines TRBV4-2 with TRBJ2-7; weak D call: TRBD2 (5 bases). CDR1 is LGHNA, CDR2 YNFKEQ, per germline. V lost 0 bases and J 0 bases, leaving 12 bases between the germline ends. The CDR3 is 16 residues long.

This chain connects TRBV13 to TRBJ2-7; no clear D. The CDR3 consists of 14 residues. Trimming left V 3 bases short and J 3 bases short, with 12 bases between. The V gene's germline CDR1 is PRHDT and CDR2 FYEKMQ (reference sequence). CDR3 residues: CASSLRLNLYEQYF. In DNA, the CDR3 is TGTGCCAGCAGCTTGCGACTTAACCTCTACGAGCAGTACTTC.

V is TRBV4-1 and J is TRBJ2-2, with 7 bases aligning to TRBD1. CDR1 MGHRA and CDR2 YSYEKL come from the germline V gene. The junction had 11 bases not matched to a gene; V was cut back by 3 bases and J by 7 bases. The CDR3 sequence is 16 residues long. Written as DNA, the CDR3 is TGCGCCAGCAGCCACTCCTCCGGGACAGTTAACGGGGAGCTGTTTTTT. As protein: CASSHSSGTVNGELFF.

The chain employs TRBV27 and TRBJ1-1, with a possible D match to TRBD1 (6 bases). Germline V CDR1 and CDR2: MNHEY, SMNVEV (reference sequence). Trimming took off 8 bases at V and 0 bases at J, with 13 bases between the two ends. The CDR3 is made up of 14 amino acids. The CDR3 spells CASRTGTMNTEAFF. CDR3 nucleotide sequence: TGTGCCAGCCGAACAGGGACCATGAACACTGAAGCTTTCTTT.

This clone was seen once. The chain recombines TRBV15 with TRBJ2-7; possible D gene TRBD1, 6 bases. Per the germline V gene, CDR1 is LNHNV and CDR2 is YYDKDF (reference sequence). V lost 3 bases, J lost 6 bases, and 12 bases lay in between. This CDR3 contains 13 residues. In DNA, the CDR3 is TGTGCCACCAGCAGGATACAGGGTGCCGAGCAGTACTTC. This codes for CATSRIQGAEQYF.

V gene TRBV6-1 combines with J gene TRBJ2-1; 7 bases fit TRBD1. V shed 1 base and J 4 bases; nucleotides not matched to a gene: 4. The CDR3 sequence is 15 residues long. Germline values: CDR1 MNHNS, CDR2 SASEGT. The CDR3 bases are TGTGCCAGCAGTGAAGACCCCAGGGGGTACAATGAGCAGTTCTTC. The encoded protein is CASSEDPRGYNEQFF.

Note on this clone: This sample includes further DNA sequences coding for the same CDR3. The chain links TRBV4-1 to TRBJ2-3, with D possibly TRBD2 on 5 matching bases. V was clipped by 0 bases and J by 6 bases, with 7 bases between them. Germline V lookup: CDR1 MGHRA, CDR2 YSYEKL. The CDR3 has 13 residues. The CDR3 DNA reads TGCGCCAGCAGCCAAGATAGAGGGGATACGCAGTATTTT. Translated: CASSQDRGDTQYF.

The J gene is TRBJ2-7, the V gene TRBV10-3; 7 nucleotides line up with TRBD1. This CDR3 spans 13 amino acids. The junction had 4 bases not matched to a gene; V was cut back by 6 bases and J by 2 bases. The V gene's germline CDR1 is ENHRY and CDR2 SYGVKD. Here the CDR3 reads CAIRRDSPYEQYF. The CDR3 DNA is TGTGCCATCAGACGGGACAGTCCCTACGAGCAGTACTTC.

The chain combines TRBV28 with TRBJ2-7; D may be TRBD1 or TRBD2 (5 bases each). Deletions cut 5 bases from V and 2 bases from J, with 13 bases between. Germline V CDR1 and CDR2: MDHEN, SYDVKM. The CDR3 length is 14 residues. CDR3 DNA: TGTGCCAGCAGTCCATCGGGGCACCCCTACGAGCAGTACTTC. As protein: CASSPSGHPYEQYF.

V gene TRBV30 combines with J gene TRBJ2-1; 7 bases line up with TRBD1. J lost 10 bases, V lost 2 bases, and 8 bases had no gene match. Germline CDR1 and CDR2: GTSNPN and SVGIG (reference sequence). The CDR3 has 13 amino acids. CDR3 in DNA: TGTGCCTGGAGTCCGACAGGGTTGGAAGAGCAGTTCTTC. Translation gives CAWSPTGLEEQFF.

The rearrangement joins TRBV30 to TRBJ1-1; 10 positions agree with TRBD1. The CDR3 totals 15 residues. The germline CDR1 and CDR2 sequences are GTSNPN and SVGIG (reference sequence). J lost 0 bases, V lost 1 base, and 2 bases had no gene match. CDR3: CAWSEGQGMNTEAFF. As DNA, the CDR3 is TGTGCCTGGAGTGAGGGACAGGGGATGAACACTGAAGCTTTCTTT.

The rearrangement uses TRBV6-6 and TRBJ2-5, with a possible D match to TRBD1 (5 bases). The V gene lost 6 bases and the J gene lost 3 bases, with 14 bases spanning the gap. Germline loops: CDR1 MNHNY, CDR2 SVGAGI (reference sequence). The CDR3 extends over 14 amino acids. The CDR3 is CASRLTASEETQYF. CDR3 coding DNA: TGTGCCAGCAGACTGACAGCATCGGAAGAGACCCAGTACTTC.